A single sample is the source of the 5 T cell receptor beta chains below, sequenced in a study of cytomegalovirus exposure and HLA in healthy donors. 13 Jbeta primers and 60 Vbeta primers were used for the PCR. The assay was immunoSEQ multiplex PCR, and TCRdb's table has in-frame clones only and misses some. Here the sample spans some 140,000 clones, about 74% being singletons. Sequencing was done on a sample of PBMCs. Source of these receptors: a man younger than 45 in good health and CMV-seronegative.

The chain couples TRBV28 to TRBJ1-1; no clear D. V was cut by 7 bases and J by 7 bases, with 28 bases left in between. CDR3 length equals 17 residues. From germline, CDR1 is MDHEN and CDR2 SYDVKM. CDR3 nucleotide sequence: TGTGCCAGCAAACCGGGAGAGGCAAGAGCCGCCTGGGGTGAAGCTTTCTTT. Translation gives CASKPGEARAAWGEAFF.

The rearrangement uses TRBV5-1 and TRBJ2-5; TRBD1 matches 9 bases. J was trimmed by 5 bases and V by 8 bases; bases with no gene match: 7. CDR1 and CDR2 (germline): SGHRS, YFSETQ. This CDR3 spans 13 amino acids. The CDR3 sequence: CASTGTGPETQYF. In DNA, the CDR3 is TGCGCCAGTACCGGGACAGGGCCGGAGACCCAGTACTTC.

The chain joins TRBV7-8 to TRBJ2-6; maybe TRBD2 (5 bases). The CDR3 is made up of 16 amino acids. V was pared by 2 bases and J by 0 bases, with 8 bases between. In germline, CDR1 is SGHVS, CDR2 FQNEAQ. The CDR3 nucleotides read TGTGCCAGCAGCTTAAGGAGCGGCTCTGGGGCCAACGTCCTGACTTTC. This codes for CASSLRSGSGANVLTF.

The chain has TRBV5-1 and TRBJ2-3, with 7 bases matching TRBD2. The CDR3 is 14 amino acids. V shed 5 bases and J 4 bases; nucleotides not matched to a gene: 7. The germline gives CDR1 SGHRS, CDR2 YFSETQ. This chain's CDR3 is CASRDGRLADTQYF. CDR3 nucleotides: TGCGCCAGCAGAGACGGGAGGTTGGCAGATACGCAGTATTTT.

This chain uses TRBV4-2 with TRBJ2-3; no definite D call. The CDR3 spans 14 residues. Germline CDR1 and CDR2: LGHNA and YNFKEQ. Trimming cost V 3 bases and J 3 bases, with 10 bases left between them. The DNA of the CDR3 is TGTGCCAGCAGCCATCGAGGTGGAACAGATACGCAGTATTTT. It encodes CASSHRGGTDTQYF.